The sequence of this TCR beta chain was determined in a study of shared clonotypes between healthy human individuals. Produced via immunoSEQ multiplex PCR; TCRdb's table is partial and in-frame only. The table records hundreds of thousands of clones, 60% to 80% of them present only once. The V end lost 7 bases, the J end lost 5 bases, and 5 bases lay between the germline ends. This CDR3 is built from 10 residues. CDR1 MNHEY and CDR2 SMNVEV come from the germline V gene (reference sequence). Within Nashville, Tennessee resided all donors, each a Caucasian adult. The chain links TRBV27 to TRBJ2-5; no clear D gene. The source material was PBMCs. The source of this sequence is a woman between 40 and 55 years old in good health. Some clones in this sample may be carry-over from other donors' samples. The CDR3 DNA reads TGTGCCAGCACGGAGGAGACCCAGTACTTC. This sequence encodes CASTEETQYF.